A selection of T cell receptor beta chains follows, all from one sample in a study of PD-1 blockade in classical Hodgkin lymphoma. This table comes from immunoSEQ multiplex PCR, and its TCRdb copy is limited to in-frame clones, with some not included. The repertoire has about 22,000 clones, about 72% of them found once; the top ten carry roughly 1.2%. The sample here was CD4+ T cells from blood, taken before the fourth cycle of nivolumab. The receptors were gathered from a human donor with classical Hodgkin lymphoma. The CDR3 runs from the conserved cysteine through the conserved F or W. Each record gives: V gene, CDR3 protein.

V gene: TRBV5-1; CDR3 protein: CASSLEGQSNEKLFF
V gene: TRBV7-2; CDR3 protein: CASSLDSPQVTNYGYTF
V gene: TRBV29-1; CDR3 protein: CSVEGGQGIYEQYF
V gene: TRBV19; CDR3 protein: CASSIIGNIRNTEAFF
V gene: TRBV18; CDR3 protein: CASSERGQGINNQPQHF
V gene: TRBV7-8; CDR3 protein: CASSLVETQYF
V gene: TRBV10-3; CDR3 protein: CAISSLRDSETGELFF
V gene: TRBV5-4; CDR3 protein: CASSFGGGRNGELFF
V gene: TRBV19; CDR3 protein: CASSMRSGSEAFF
V gene: TRBV6-5; CDR3 protein: CASSSGKSNQPQHF
V gene: TRBV5-5; CDR3 protein: CASSLGWTGNESPLHF
V gene: TRBV28; CDR3 protein: CASSSPGGQGRYSGANVLTF
V gene: TRBV2; CDR3 protein: CASSAGNGETQYF
V gene: TRBV7-8; CDR3 protein: CASSLGQDYNEQFF
V gene: TRBV6-5; CDR3 protein: CASSPGRDQPQHF
V gene: TRBV7-9; CDR3 protein: CASSLEAGGYTEAFF
V gene: TRBV7-6; CDR3 protein: CASSLAGQINEQFF
V gene: TRBV6-1; CDR3 protein: CASSSRGPSVDTQYF
V gene: TRBV7-2; CDR3 protein: CASSLTGDGIQPQHF
V gene: TRBV28; CDR3 protein: CASSTPTDRGAYNSPLHF
V gene: TRBV4-2; CDR3 protein: CASSQVRPTDTQYF
V gene: TRBV7-2; CDR3 protein: CASSLDSNEQFF
V gene: TRBV5-1; CDR3 protein: CASSRDVGEQYF
V gene: TRBV10-2; CDR3 protein: CASSERGRRTGELFF